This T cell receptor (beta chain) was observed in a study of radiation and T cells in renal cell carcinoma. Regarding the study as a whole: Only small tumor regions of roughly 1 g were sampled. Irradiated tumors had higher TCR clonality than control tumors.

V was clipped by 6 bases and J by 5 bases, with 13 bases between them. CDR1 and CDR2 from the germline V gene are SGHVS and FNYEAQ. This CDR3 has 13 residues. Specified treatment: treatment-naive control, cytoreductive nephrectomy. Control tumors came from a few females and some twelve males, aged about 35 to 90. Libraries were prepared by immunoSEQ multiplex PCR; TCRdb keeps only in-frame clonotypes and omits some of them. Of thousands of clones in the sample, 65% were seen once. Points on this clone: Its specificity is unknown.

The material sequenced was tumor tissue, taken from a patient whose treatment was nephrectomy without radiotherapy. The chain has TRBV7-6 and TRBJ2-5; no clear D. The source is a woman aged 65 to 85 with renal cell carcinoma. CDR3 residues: CASSLSVRETQYF. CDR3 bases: TGTGCCAGCAGTTTATCGGTGCGTGAGACCCAGTACTTC.